This TCR beta chain came from a study of T cell changes during pregnancy in multiple sclerosis. Measured with immunoSEQ multiplex PCR; TCRdb has only the in-frame clones, and not every one. The sample contains tens of thousands of clones, under 95% of which appear only once. The sample here was CD8+ T cells from peripheral blood mononuclear cells, taken before pregnancy. The receptor's source is a female donor with multiple sclerosis, enrolled in a pregnancy study.

The CDR3 region has the DNA TGTGCCAGCCACTCGCGGGAAGGGTCAAATGAGCAGTTCTTC. Encoded protein: CASHSREGSNEQFF. The rearrangement joins TRBV27 to TRBJ2-1; D is possibly TRBD2 (6 bases). Germline V lookup: CDR1 MNHEY, CDR2 SMNVEV (reference sequence). The CDR3 contains 14 residues. Trimming left V 8 bases short and J 7 bases short, with 18 bases between.